The rows below give T cell receptor beta chains drawn from one sample of a study of Ad26.COV2.S vaccination and SARS-CoV-2 variants. Method: immunoSEQ multiplex PCR; TCRdb's copy keeps in-frame clones and lacks some. Counted here are about 320,000 clones, around 83% occurring once; the ten biggest clones make up 1.9%. Sequenced material: peripheral blood, taken in a trial of Ad26.COV2.S vaccine versus placebo. These receptors were taken from a person between 18 and 65 years old who received the Ad26.COV2.S COVID-19 vaccine or a placebo. CDR3s include the opening cysteine and the closing phenylalanine or tryptophan. The order of the fields is CDR3 length, J gene, clone size, V gene, D gene, CDR3 protein, CDR3 DNA. D genes are given only for firm matches. Size values are once, few and many counts, or a class for expanded clones, and some rows have none.

cdr3_length: 17
j_call: TRBJ2-2
clone_size: -
v_call: TRBV14
d_call: -
cdr3_aa: CASSQDRPGAYTGELFF
cdr3_nt: TGTGCCAGCAGCCAAGATAGGCCAGGGGCTTACACCGGGGAGCTGTTTTTT

cdr3_length: 13
j_call: TRBJ1-5
clone_size: -
v_call: TRBV5-4
d_call: -
cdr3_aa: CASSVDSGQPQHF
cdr3_nt: TGTGCCAGCAGCGTGGACAGCGGCCAGCCCCAGCATTTT

cdr3_length: 15
j_call: TRBJ1-4
clone_size: -
v_call: TRBV6-5
d_call: -
cdr3_aa: CASRSAGSAGEKLFF
cdr3_nt: TGTGCCAGCAGGAGCGCCGGGTCAGCAGGGGAAAAACTGTTTTTT

cdr3_length: 14
j_call: TRBJ1-1
clone_size: -
v_call: TRBV6-5
d_call: -
cdr3_aa: CASSSTGRGTEAFF
cdr3_nt: TGTGCCAGCAGTTCTACCGGACGGGGCACTGAAGCTTTCTTT

cdr3_length: 13
j_call: TRBJ1-6
clone_size: -
v_call: TRBV7-9
d_call: -
cdr3_aa: CASSFNADSPLHF
cdr3_nt: TGTGCCAGCAGCTTTAACGCGGATTCACCCCTCCACTTT

cdr3_length: 16
j_call: TRBJ2-2
clone_size: -
v_call: TRBV6-5
d_call: TRBD1
cdr3_aa: CASSYFEGGPSGELFF
cdr3_nt: TGTGCCAGCAGTTACTTTGAAGGGGGCCCCTCCGGGGAGCTGTTTTTT

cdr3_length: 15
j_call: TRBJ2-5
clone_size: -
v_call: TRBV9
d_call: -
cdr3_aa: CASSVGNSLQETQYF
cdr3_nt: TGTGCCAGCAGCGTAGGGAATTCCCTCCAAGAGACCCAGTACTTC

cdr3_length: 14
j_call: TRBJ1-1
clone_size: once
v_call: TRBV7-2
d_call: -
cdr3_aa: CASSFSPQPIEAFF
cdr3_nt: TGTGCCAGCAGCTTCTCCCCCCAGCCAATTGAAGCTTTCTTT

cdr3_length: 17
j_call: TRBJ2-5
clone_size: -
v_call: TRBV5-4
d_call: -
cdr3_aa: CASSPGQFPIGGETQYF
cdr3_nt: TGTGCCAGCAGCCCCGGACAGTTCCCAATAGGGGGAGAGACCCAGTACTTC

cdr3_length: 18
j_call: TRBJ2-3
clone_size: -
v_call: TRBV3-1/TRBV3-2
d_call: TRBD2
cdr3_aa: CASSQGLWVAGEADTQYF
cdr3_nt: TGTGCCAGCAGCCAAGGCCTCTGGGTAGCGGGGGAGGCAGATACGCAGTATTTT

cdr3_length: 13
j_call: TRBJ1-2
clone_size: -
v_call: TRBV11-2
d_call: -
cdr3_aa: CASSLNSYYGYTF
cdr3_nt: TGTGCCAGCAGCTTAAACAGCTACTATGGCTACACCTTC

cdr3_length: 14
j_call: TRBJ1-2
clone_size: -
v_call: TRBV6-5
d_call: TRBD1
cdr3_aa: CASSLQRTGYGYTF
cdr3_nt: TGTGCCAGCAGTTTACAAAGGACAGGGTATGGCTACACCTTC

cdr3_length: 15
j_call: TRBJ1-4
clone_size: -
v_call: TRBV7-9
d_call: TRBD1
cdr3_aa: CASSSRQGVWEKLFF
cdr3_nt: TGTGCCAGCAGCTCCCGACAGGGTGTGTGGGAAAAACTGTTTTTT

cdr3_length: 15
j_call: TRBJ1-4
clone_size: -
v_call: TRBV10-3
d_call: -
cdr3_aa: CAISESRGGEEKLFF
cdr3_nt: TGTGCCATCAGTGAGTCGAGGGGAGGAGAAGAAAAACTGTTTTTT

cdr3_length: 12
j_call: TRBJ2-5
clone_size: -
v_call: TRBV3-1/TRBV3-2
d_call: -
cdr3_aa: CASSQGTGTQYF
cdr3_nt: TGTGCCAGCAGCCAAGGAACAGGGACCCAGTACTTC

cdr3_length: 13
j_call: TRBJ2-7
clone_size: -
v_call: TRBV6-2/TRBV6-3
d_call: -
cdr3_aa: CASSYPQAYEQYF
cdr3_nt: TGTGCCAGCAGTTACCCTCAGGCCTACGAGCAGTACTTC

cdr3_length: 14
j_call: TRBJ1-6
clone_size: -
v_call: TRBV10-1
d_call: -
cdr3_aa: CASRGTTNNSPLHF
cdr3_nt: TGCGCCAGCAGGGGGACCACTAATAATTCACCCCTCCACTTT

cdr3_length: 16
j_call: TRBJ1-4
clone_size: -
v_call: TRBV14
d_call: -
cdr3_aa: CASSQTRGPMGEKLFF
cdr3_nt: TGTGCCAGCAGCCAAACGCGGGGCCCCATGGGGGAAAAACTGTTTTTT

cdr3_length: 14
j_call: TRBJ2-7
clone_size: few
v_call: TRBV5-1
d_call: -
cdr3_aa: CASSRPGSKGEQYF
cdr3_nt: TGCGCCAGCAGCCGCCCAGGCTCGAAGGGCGAGCAGTACTTC

cdr3_length: 19
j_call: TRBJ2-6
clone_size: -
v_call: TRBV19
d_call: TRBD2
cdr3_aa: CASSIGGGLSFSGANVLTF
cdr3_nt: TGTGCCAGTAGTATAGGGGGAGGGTTGAGCTTCTCTGGGGCCAACGTCCTGACTTTC

cdr3_length: 14
j_call: TRBJ1-2
clone_size: -
v_call: TRBV9
d_call: -
cdr3_aa: CASSHRTEFYGYTF
cdr3_nt: TGTGCCAGCAGCCACCGGACAGAGTTCTATGGCTACACCTTC

cdr3_length: 17
j_call: TRBJ1-2
clone_size: -
v_call: TRBV19
d_call: -
cdr3_aa: CASSIARTRASNYGYTF
cdr3_nt: TGTGCCAGTAGTATAGCCCGGACCCGCGCTTCTAACTATGGCTACACCTTC

cdr3_length: 15
j_call: TRBJ1-1
clone_size: once
v_call: TRBV5-1
d_call: TRBD1
cdr3_aa: CASSSYNGQATEAFF
cdr3_nt: TGCGCCAGCAGCTCATATAACGGACAGGCCACTGAAGCTTTCTTT

cdr3_length: 16
j_call: TRBJ2-3
clone_size: -
v_call: TRBV6-5
d_call: TRBD1
cdr3_aa: CASSYETGGDTDTQYF
cdr3_nt: TGTGCCAGCAGTTACGAAACAGGGGGCGACACAGATACGCAGTATTTT

cdr3_length: 14
j_call: TRBJ1-1
clone_size: -
v_call: TRBV7-9
d_call: -
cdr3_aa: CASSARFGDTEAFF
cdr3_nt: TGTGCCAGCAGCGCGCGGTTCGGGGACACTGAAGCTTTCTTT

cdr3_length: 17
j_call: TRBJ1-4
clone_size: few
v_call: TRBV7-6
d_call: TRBD1
cdr3_aa: CASSFPSAGTGLGKLFF
cdr3_nt: TGTGCCAGCAGTTTTCCAAGCGCCGGGACAGGGTTAGGGAAACTGTTTTTT

cdr3_length: 13
j_call: TRBJ2-7
clone_size: -
v_call: TRBV5-1
d_call: -
cdr3_aa: CASSDGNSYEQYF
cdr3_nt: TGCGCCAGCAGCGACGGAAACTCCTACGAGCAGTACTTC

cdr3_length: 13
j_call: TRBJ2-5
clone_size: -
v_call: TRBV6-5
d_call: -
cdr3_aa: CASSYSGVETQYF
cdr3_nt: TGTGCCAGCAGTTACTCCGGAGTAGAGACCCAGTACTTC

cdr3_length: 15
j_call: TRBJ1-4
clone_size: -
v_call: TRBV27
d_call: -
cdr3_aa: CASSYRGATNEKLFF
cdr3_nt: TGTGCCAGCAGTTACCGAGGGGCAACTAATGAAAAACTGTTTTTT

cdr3_length: 15
j_call: TRBJ2-7
clone_size: -
v_call: TRBV3-1/TRBV3-2
d_call: -
cdr3_aa: CASSPRLRDLYEQYF
cdr3_nt: TGTGCCAGCAGTCCAAGACTCCGAGATCTATACGAGCAGTACTTC

cdr3_length: 15
j_call: TRBJ1-3
clone_size: -
v_call: TRBV9
d_call: TRBD1
cdr3_aa: CASSGTGGPGNTIYF
cdr3_nt: TGTGCCAGCAGCGGCACAGGGGGCCCTGGAAACACCATATATTTT

cdr3_length: 15
j_call: TRBJ2-1
clone_size: -
v_call: TRBV11-1
d_call: TRBD1
cdr3_aa: CASSSGTAPASEQFF
cdr3_nt: TGTGCCAGCAGTTCAGGGACAGCCCCGGCTTCAGAGCAGTTCTTC

cdr3_length: 12
j_call: TRBJ1-4
clone_size: -
v_call: TRBV5-1
d_call: -
cdr3_aa: CASSFTGGELFF
cdr3_nt: TGCGCCAGCAGCTTTACGGGGGGAGAACTGTTTTTT

cdr3_length: 17
j_call: TRBJ2-7
clone_size: -
v_call: TRBV5-6
d_call: -
cdr3_aa: CASSLAIVVGRFYEQYF
cdr3_nt: TGTGCCAGCAGCTTGGCGATCGTAGTCGGGCGATTCTACGAGCAGTACTTC

cdr3_length: 14
j_call: TRBJ2-1
clone_size: -
v_call: TRBV10-3
d_call: TRBD1
cdr3_aa: CAIRNRDRGSEQFF
cdr3_nt: TGTGCCATCAGAAACCGGGACAGGGGTAGTGAGCAGTTCTTC

cdr3_length: 13
j_call: TRBJ1-2
clone_size: -
v_call: TRBV5-6
d_call: -
cdr3_aa: CASSLTGSYGYTF
cdr3_nt: TGTGCCAGCAGCTTGACTGGGTCCTATGGCTACACCTTC

cdr3_length: 15
j_call: TRBJ2-2
clone_size: -
v_call: TRBV6-5
d_call: -
cdr3_aa: CASLLGRGIPGELFF
cdr3_nt: TGTGCCAGCCTACTTGGCAGGGGAATACCCGGGGAGCTGTTTTTT

cdr3_length: 15
j_call: TRBJ2-5
clone_size: -
v_call: TRBV6-2/TRBV6-3
d_call: -
cdr3_aa: CASSYPQALQETQYF
cdr3_nt: TGTGCCAGCAGTTACCCTCAGGCTCTCCAAGAGACCCAGTACTTC

cdr3_length: 15
j_call: TRBJ2-1
clone_size: -
v_call: TRBV11-3
d_call: -
cdr3_aa: CASSLDGGSYNEQFF
cdr3_nt: TGTGCCAGCAGCTTAGATGGGGGCTCCTACAATGAGCAGTTCTTC

cdr3_length: 14
j_call: TRBJ2-1
clone_size: few
v_call: TRBV6-4
d_call: TRBD2
cdr3_aa: CASSQPETSDEQFF
cdr3_nt: TGTGCCAGCAGTCAGCCTGAGACTAGCGATGAGCAGTTCTTC

cdr3_length: 15
j_call: TRBJ2-1
clone_size: -
v_call: TRBV6-5
d_call: TRBD2
cdr3_aa: CASSTSGASYNEQFF
cdr3_nt: TGTGCCAGCAGCACTAGCGGGGCCTCCTACAATGAGCAGTTCTTC

cdr3_length: 14
j_call: TRBJ1-6
clone_size: -
v_call: TRBV5-5
d_call: -
cdr3_aa: CASSGLDGNSPLHF
cdr3_nt: TGTGCCAGCAGCGGATTGGACGGGAATTCACCCCTCCACTTT

cdr3_length: 15
j_call: TRBJ2-4
clone_size: -
v_call: TRBV9
d_call: TRBD1
cdr3_aa: CASSKTGDAKNIQYF
cdr3_nt: TGTGCCAGCAGCAAAACAGGGGACGCCAAAAACATTCAGTACTTC